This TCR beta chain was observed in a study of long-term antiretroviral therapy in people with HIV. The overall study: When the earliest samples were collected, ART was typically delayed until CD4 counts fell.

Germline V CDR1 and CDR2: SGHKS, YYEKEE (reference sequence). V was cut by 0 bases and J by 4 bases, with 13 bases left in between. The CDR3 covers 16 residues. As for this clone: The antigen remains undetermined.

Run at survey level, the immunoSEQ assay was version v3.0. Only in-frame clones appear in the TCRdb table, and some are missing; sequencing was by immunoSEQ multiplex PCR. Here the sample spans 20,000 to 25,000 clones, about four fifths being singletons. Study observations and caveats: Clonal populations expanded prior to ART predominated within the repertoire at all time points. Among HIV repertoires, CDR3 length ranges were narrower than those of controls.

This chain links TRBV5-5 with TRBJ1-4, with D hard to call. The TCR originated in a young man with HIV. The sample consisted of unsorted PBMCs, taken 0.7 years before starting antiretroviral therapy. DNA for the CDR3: TGTGCCAGCAGCTTGGGGGAGGCGGGCAATAATGAAAAACTGTTTTTT. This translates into CASSLGEAGNNEKLFF.